The rows below give T cell receptor beta chains drawn from one sample of a study of blood T cells in healthy people across ages. One entry per CDR3 protein, called by TCRdb with MiXCR from the 5' RACE reads. The table includes 1.5 million or so distinct CDR3 sequences, under 55% detected once. The sequencing input was blood. These TCRs come from a woman between 18 and 29 years old in good health. CDR3s include the opening cysteine and the closing phenylalanine or tryptophan. D genes are given only for firm matches. Only some rows state a clone size, as once, few, many or a class for expanded clones.

TRBV7-2	NA	TRBJ1-5	14	TRBD1	TGTGCCAGCAGCCGTAATACAGGGGGTCAGCCCCAGCATTTT	CASSRNTGGQPQHF
TRBV2	NA	TRBJ2-5	14	TRBD1	TGTGCCAGCAATATCGGACAGGGAAAAGAGACCCAGTACTTC	CASNIGQGKETQYF
TRBV7-9	few	TRBJ2-3	15	TRBD2	TGTGCCAGCAGCTTCCGGCGGGAGCGGGCGGATACGCAGTATTTT	CASSFRRERADTQYF
TRBV5-1	NA	TRBJ2-3	13	TRBD1	TGCGCCAGCAGCTGGACAGGGTCAGATACGCAGTATTTT	CASSWTGSDTQYF
TRBV29-1	NA	TRBJ2-5	15	NA	TGCAGCGTTGATGTTGGGGGGGGCTACCAAGAGACCCAGTACTTC	CSVDVGGGYQETQYF
TRBV29-1	many	TRBJ2-1	12	NA	TGCAGCGTATGCCCCCTTTCCAATGAGCAGTTCTTC	CSVCPLSNEQFF
TRBV5-1	NA	TRBJ2-1	15	TRBD1	TGCGCCAGCAGCTTTAACAGGGGGCATAACAATGAGCAGTTCTTC	CASSFNRGHNNEQFF
TRBV19	few	TRBJ2-7	14	NA	TGTGCCAGTAGTTACAGGGTCTCCTACAATGAGCAGTACTTC	CASSYRVSYNEQYF
TRBV5-5	NA	TRBJ2-2	15	TRBD2	TGTGCCAGCAGCTTTAGCGGGAGGGCCTACGGGGAGCTGTTTTTT	CASSFSGRAYGELFF
TRBV5-1	NA	TRBJ2-5	14	NA	TGCGCCAGCAGCTTGACATCAACACGAGAGACCCAGTACTTC	CASSLTSTRETQYF
TRBV7-2	NA	TRBJ1-2	16	NA	TGTGCCAGCAGCCGACTGGGGGGGACGGATAACTATGGCTACACCTTC	CASSRLGGTDNYGYTF
TRBV6-5	NA	TRBJ2-7	15	NA	TGTGCCAGCAGGCCCGACGGAAGGGGTAGTACAGAGCAGTACTTC	CASRPDGRGSTEQYF
TRBV29-1	NA	TRBJ1-1	14	NA	TGCAGCGTGCTACCTACAGGAGGGACGGGTGAAGCTTTCTTT	CSVLPTGGTGEAFF
TRBV9	few	TRBJ2-3	15	TRBD2	TGTGCCAGCAGCGCCCGCTCGGGGGGGGTAGATACGCAGTATTTT	CASSARSGGVDTQYF
TRBV20-1	NA	TRBJ1-6	12	NA	TGCAGTGCTGCAGGAGGAGGTTCACCCCTCCACTTT	CSAAGGGSPLHF
TRBV15	once	TRBJ2-2	15	NA	TGTGCCACCGCGTGGGGTCGGGAGAACACCGGGGAGCTGTTTTTT	CATAWGRENTGELFF
TRBV29-1	NA	TRBJ1-2	13	NA	TGCAGCGTTCAGGGCGCCGGGCCCTCTGGCTACACCTTC	CSVQGAGPSGYTF
TRBV6-2/TRBV6-3	NA	TRBJ2-7	14	NA	TGTGCCAGCAGTCCACGACTACCTTCCTACGAGCAGTACTTC	CASSPRLPSYEQYF
TRBV6-6	NA	TRBJ1-1	13	NA	TGTGCCAGCAACATCCAGGTGAACACTGAAGCTTTCTTT	CASNIQVNTEAFF
TRBV6-2/TRBV6-3	few	TRBJ1-5	14	NA	TGTGCCAGCAGTCGGGCCCAGGTAGGTCAGCCCCAGCATTTT	CASSRAQVGQPQHF
TRBV12-3/TRBV12-4	NA	TRBJ2-3	11	TRBD2	TGTGCCAGCAGCCAGACTAGCGCGCAGTATTTT	CASSQTSAQYF
TRBV27	few	TRBJ2-7	13	NA	TGTGCCAGCAGTTTCGGTACTAGCAACGAGCAGTACTTC	CASSFGTSNEQYF
TRBV9	NA	TRBJ2-5	15	NA	TGTGCCAGCAGCACGCGGGACGGCGTAGCAGAGACCCAGTACTTC	CASSTRDGVAETQYF
TRBV20-1	NA	TRBJ2-7	21	TRBD2	TGCAGTGCTAGAATCCCGGGACTAGCGGGAGGGCCGATCGTTAAGTCCTACGAGCAGTACTTC	CSARIPGLAGGPIVKSYEQYF
TRBV9	NA	TRBJ1-4	15	NA	TGTGCCAGCAGCGGCATGGGGACCATTAATGAAAAACTGTTTTTT	CASSGMGTINEKLFF
TRBV29-1	NA	TRBJ1-2	13	NA	TGCAGCGCTGTGGGGTTATATCGGGATTTCTACACCTTC	CSAVGLYRDFYTF
TRBV6-5	few	TRBJ2-1	13	TRBD2	TGTGCCAGCAGTTACTGGACTAGCGATGAGCAGTTCTTC	CASSYWTSDEQFF
TRBV7-9	NA	TRBJ2-1	15	NA	TGTGCAAGCAGTCTAGCCATACTCTCCTACAATGAGCAGTTCTTC	CASSLAILSYNEQFF
TRBV7-9	many	TRBJ2-5	16	TRBD2	TGTGCCAGCAGCCCCCGACTAGCGGGGCGTCAAGAGACCCAGTACTTC	CASSPRLAGRQETQYF
TRBV18	NA	TRBJ1-1	16	TRBD1	TGTGCCAGCTCGGACGGACAGGGACTATTGAACACTGAAGCTTTCTTT	CASSDGQGLLNTEAFF
TRBV20-1	NA	TRBJ1-2	16	NA	TGCAGTGCTAGAGATGGGCAAGCCGGCCCCAACTATGGCTACACCTTC	CSARDGQAGPNYGYTF
TRBV20-1	few	TRBJ1-1	14	NA	TGCAGTGCTAGATTCCCAGGGGAGAACACTGAAGCTTTCTTT	CSARFPGENTEAFF
TRBV28	many	TRBJ2-7	11	NA	TGTGCCAGCCAAAGGCATTACGAGCAGTACTTC	CASQRHYEQYF
TRBV6-2/TRBV6-3	NA	TRBJ2-2	15	NA	TGTGCCAGCAGCTCGAGCCTACCCCGGGGAGGGGAGCTGTTTTTT	CASSSSLPRGGELFF
TRBV12-3/TRBV12-4	NA	TRBJ2-2	12	NA	TGTGCCAGCACCTACGGGTCCGGGGAGCTGTTTTTT	CASTYGSGELFF
TRBV6-2/TRBV6-3	once	TRBJ1-5	16	NA	TGTGCCAGCAGTTACCCCGGATGGTATAGCAATCAGCCCCAGCATTTT	CASSYPGWYSNQPQHF
TRBV15	few	TRBJ1-1	14	NA	TGTGCCACCAGCAGAGGACAAGCGAACACTGAAGCTTTCTTT	CATSRGQANTEAFF